This TCR beta chain was recorded in a study of T cell repertoires in cytomegalovirus infection. A remark on this clonotype: At one end the junction does not follow the germline gene, possibly because of a read error.

TCRdb reprocessed the reads via MiXCR and lists one record per CDR3 protein. The sample shows roughly 180,000 distinct CDR3 sequences, about a sixth of them seen only once. The receptor's source is a human donor in good health (CMV status not recorded). Some clones in this sample may be carry-over from other donors' samples. The sequenced sample consisted of CD8+ T cells from PBMCs.

This CDR3 reads CASSSYSDNEQFF. The CDR3 DNA sequence: TGTGCTAGCAGCTCCTACAGCGACAATGAGCAGTTCTTC. The chain combines TRBV7-7 with TRBJ2-1; D gene unclear. The germline V gene has CDR1 SSHAT and CDR2 FNYEAQ (reference sequence). CDR3 size: 13 residues.